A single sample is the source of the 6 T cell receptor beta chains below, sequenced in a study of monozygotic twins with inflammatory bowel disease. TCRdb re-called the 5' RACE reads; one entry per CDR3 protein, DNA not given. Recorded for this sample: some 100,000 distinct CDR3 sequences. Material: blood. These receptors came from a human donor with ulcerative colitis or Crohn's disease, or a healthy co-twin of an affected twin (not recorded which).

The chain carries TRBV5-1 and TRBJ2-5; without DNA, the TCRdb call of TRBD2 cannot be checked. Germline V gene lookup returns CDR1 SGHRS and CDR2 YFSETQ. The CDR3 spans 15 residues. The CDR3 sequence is CASSFGTSESETQYF.

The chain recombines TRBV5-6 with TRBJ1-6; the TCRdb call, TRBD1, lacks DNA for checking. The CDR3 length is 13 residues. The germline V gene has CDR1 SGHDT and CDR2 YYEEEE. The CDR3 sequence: CASSLEDRGGLHF.

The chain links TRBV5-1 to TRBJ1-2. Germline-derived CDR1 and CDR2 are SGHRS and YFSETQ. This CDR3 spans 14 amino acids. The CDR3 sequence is CASSLEPANYGYTF.

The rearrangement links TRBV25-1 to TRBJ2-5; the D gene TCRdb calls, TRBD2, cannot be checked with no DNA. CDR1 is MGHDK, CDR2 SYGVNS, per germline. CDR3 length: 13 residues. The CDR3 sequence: CASTPSGQETQYF. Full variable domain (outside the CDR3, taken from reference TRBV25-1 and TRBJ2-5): EADIYQTPRYLVIGTGKKITLECSQTMGHDKMYWYQQDPGMELHLIHYSYGVNSTEKGDLSSESTVSRIRTEHFPLTLESARPSHTSQYLCASTPSGQETQYFGPGTRLLVL.

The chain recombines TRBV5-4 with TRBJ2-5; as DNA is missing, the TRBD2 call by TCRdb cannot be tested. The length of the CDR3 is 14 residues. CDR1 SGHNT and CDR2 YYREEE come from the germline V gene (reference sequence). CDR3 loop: CASSLERAGETQYF.

CDR3 loop: CASSQDLGRESYNEQFF. The chain couples TRBV4-3 to TRBJ2-1; TCRdb reports TRBD2, a call that lacks DNA to check it against. Per germline, CDR1 LGHNA and CDR2 YSLEER. The CDR3 contains 17 residues.